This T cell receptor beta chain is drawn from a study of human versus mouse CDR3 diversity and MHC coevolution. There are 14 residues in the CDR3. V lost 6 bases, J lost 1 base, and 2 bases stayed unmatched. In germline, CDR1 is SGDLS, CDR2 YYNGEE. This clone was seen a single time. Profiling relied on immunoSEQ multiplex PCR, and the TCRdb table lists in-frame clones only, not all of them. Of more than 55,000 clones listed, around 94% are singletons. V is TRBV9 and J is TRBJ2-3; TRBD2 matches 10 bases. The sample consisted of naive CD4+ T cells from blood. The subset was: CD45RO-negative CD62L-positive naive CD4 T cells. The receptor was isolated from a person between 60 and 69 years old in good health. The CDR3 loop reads CASTGTSGTDTQYF. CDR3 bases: TGTGCCAGCACAGGGACTAGCGGCACAGATACGCAGTATTTT.